This TCR beta chain was captured by sequencing in a study of human T cells and chemical hapten exposure. Overall study context: A 2 cm by 2 cm inner upper arm patch received 2% DPC for sensitization. Study results and limitations: Relative to controls, expanded TCRs formed significantly more large CDR3 similarity clusters.

The table lists this clonotype with a few counts. Its antigen remains unknown. Time point reported: pre-sensitization, week 0. Documented treatment: therapeutic diphenylcyclopropenone sensitization with weekly scalp DPC. TCRdb processed the RACE reads anew with MiXCR; each CDR3 protein has one entry. The sample consists of roughly 260,000 distinct CDR3 sequences, about 9% of them appearing once. The material sequenced was whole blood, taken in connection with sensitization to the hapten diphenylcyclopropenone (DPC). The TCR originated in a woman aged 40 to 50 with alopecia areata. Some clones in this sample may be carry-over from other donors' samples.

As DNA, the CDR3 is TGTGCCAGCTGGGAAACGGCCGCGGGCCGCACTGAAGCTTTCTTT. Protein: CASWETAAGRTEAFF. This chain uses TRBV27 with TRBJ1-1; no reliable D call. CDR3 size: 15 residues. Germline V lookup: CDR1 MNHEY, CDR2 SMNVEV (reference sequence). V lost 8 bases and J lost 4, with 20 bases in between.